This passage covers 20 T cell receptor beta chains from one sample sequenced in a study of blood T cell repertoires in COVID-19. The method was immunoSEQ multiplex PCR; TCRdb's version includes in-frame clones alone and lacks a portion of them. Here the sample spans under 200,000 clones, roughly four fifths being singletons. Sequencing input: peripheral blood. Receptors originate from a man aged 25-40 years with active or convalescent COVID-19.

The V and J genes are TRBV19 and TRBJ1-2, with D perhaps matching TRBD1 (5 bases). The CDR3 extends over 13 amino acids. The V gene lost 7 bases and the J gene lost 1 base, with 10 bases spanning the gap. Germline values: CDR1 LNHDA, CDR2 SQIVND (reference sequence). CDR3 nucleotides: TGTGCCAGTACCGTGACAGTTAACTATGGCTACACCTTC. As protein: CASTVTVNYGYTF. The whole variable domain, remainder taken from reference TRBV19 and TRBJ1-2, is DGGITQSPKYLFRKEGQNVTLSCEQNLNHDAMYWYRQDPGQGLRLIYYSQIVNDFQKGDIAEGYSVSREKKESFPLTVTSAQKNPTAFYLCASTVTVNYGYTFGSGTRLTVV.

This chain uses TRBV19 with TRBJ1-1, with 8 nucleotides matching TRBD1. This CDR3 has 16 amino acids. With V trimmed by 0 bases and J by 4 bases, 7 bases remained unmatched. Per germline, CDR1 LNHDA and CDR2 SQIVND (reference sequence). The CDR3 loop is CASSIDHRGWGTEAFF. The CDR3 DNA is TGTGCCAGTAGTATAGATCACAGGGGGTGGGGCACTGAAGCTTTCTTT.

The rearrangement links TRBV4-3 to TRBJ2-7; D gene uncertain. V lost 3 bases and J lost 0, with 6 bases in between. CDR3 size: 13 residues. CDR1 and CDR2 from the germline V gene are LGHNA and YSLEER. Here the CDR3 DNA reads TGCGCCAGCAGCCAGTTTCGCTCCTACGAGCAGTACTTC. Translation: CASSQFRSYEQYF.

The gene calls are TRBV2 and TRBJ2-7, with 9 bases fitting TRBD2. Germline V lookup: CDR1 SNHLY, CDR2 FYNNEI. The CDR3 loop spans 15 amino acids. J lost 3 bases, V lost 1 base, and 4 bases had no gene match. The CDR3 here is CASSEGGRVRYEQYF. The CDR3 bases are TGTGCCAGCAGTGAAGGCGGGAGGGTCCGCTACGAGCAGTACTTC.

The chain joins TRBV6-5 to TRBJ1-1; perhaps TRBD1 as D (5 bases). Germline assignment: CDR1 MNHEY and CDR2 SVGAGI. The CDR3 extends over 14 amino acids. V gave up 2 bases and J gave up 1 base, with 8 bases separating them. CDR3 region: CASSYAGKNTEAFF. In DNA form, the CDR3 reads TGTGCCAGCAGTTACGCAGGGAAGAACACTGAAGCTTTCTTT.

This sequence joins TRBV2 and TRBJ1-2; 11 nucleotides line up with TRBD1. After removal of 6 bases from V and 8 bases from J, the junction contained 8 bases not matched to a gene. The germline V gene has CDR1 SNHLY and CDR2 FYNNEI. CDR3 size: 14 residues. In nucleotides, the CDR3 is TGTGCCAGCAGGATCGGGACAGGGGGGGTAGGCTACACCTTC. Encoded protein: CASRIGTGGVGYTF.

This chain links TRBV4-1 with TRBJ2-7; possibly TRBD2 for D (6 bases). V was shortened by 3 bases and J by 7 bases, with 19 bases between the two germline ends. This CDR3 region has 15 residues. The germline V gene encodes CDR1 MGHRA and CDR2 YSYEKL. The CDR3 coding sequence is TGCGCCAGCAGCCAGGGCTTCGGTGAGGGGAGGGAGCAGTACTTC. The encoded protein is CASSQGFGEGREQYF.

The chain carries TRBV19 and TRBJ2-1, with D hard to call. CDR1 and CDR2 from the germline V gene are LNHDA and SQIVND (reference sequence). The V end lost 7 bases, the J end lost 6 bases, and 16 bases lay between the germline ends. This CDR3 comprises 14 residues. CDR3 loop: CASKASQSGNEQFF. For the CDR3, the DNA is TGTGCCAGTAAAGCGAGCCAATCGGGCAATGAGCAGTTCTTC.

The chain joins TRBV18 to TRBJ2-2; 7 bases are a match to TRBD1. Germline CDR1 and CDR2: KGHSH and LQKENI. The CDR3 is made up of 15 amino acids. The V and J ends lost 3 bases and 4 bases, in that order; junction bases with no gene match: 5. Here the CDR3 reads CASSPLGQITGELFF. CDR3 bases: TGTGCCAGCTCACCTCTGGGACAGATCACCGGGGAGCTGTTTTTT.

The chain carries TRBV15 and TRBJ1-6; 8 nucleotides agree with TRBD1. The CDR3 totals 17 residues. The germline V gene encodes CDR1 LNHNV and CDR2 YYDKDF (reference sequence). Germline trimming cut 3 bases from V and 7 bases from J; bases unmatched to any gene: 11. In nucleotides, the CDR3 is TGTGCCACCAGCAGCAAGACAGGGGATGGTAGGAATTCACCCCTCCACTTT. Translation gives CATSSKTGDGRNSPLHF.

The genes are TRBV6-2 or TRBV6-3 and TRBJ2-3; D might be TRBD1 (6 bases). The CDR3 is 14 residues long. Looked up from germline, CDR1 is MNHEY and CDR2 is SVGEGT. The V and J ends lost 6 bases and 0 bases respectively, with 10 bases between them. Here the CDR3 DNA reads TGTGCCAGCAGCCCAGGGGATAGCACAGATACGCAGTATTTT. This gives the protein CASSPGDSTDTQYF.

This clone was seen a single time. The genes are TRBV5-1 and TRBJ1-1; D unresolved. Trimming stripped 5 bases from V and 1 base from J, with 6 bases between. This CDR3 has 12 residues. Germline lookup yields CDR1 SGHRS and CDR2 YFSETQ. In nucleotides, the CDR3 is TGCGCCAGCAGACGGGGGAACACTGAAGCTTTCTTT. Its protein is CASRRGNTEAFF. Full variable domain (outside the CDR3, taken from reference TRBV5-1 and TRBJ1-1): KAGVTQTPRYLIKTRGQQVTLSCSPISGHRSVSWYQQTPGQGLQFLFEYFSETQRNKGNFPGRFSGRQFSNSRSEMNVSTLELGDSALYLCASRRGNTEAFFGQGTRLTVV.

The chain recombines TRBV4-1 with TRBJ1-2, with TRBD1 as a possible D gene (6 bases). CDR1 and CDR2 (germline): MGHRA, YSYEKL. V was shortened by 2 bases and J by 0 bases, with 13 bases between the two germline ends. The CDR3 is 16 residues long. The CDR3 sequence is CASSQSVQGTNYGYTF. CDR3 DNA sequence: TGCGCCAGCAGCCAATCGGTACAGGGTACTAACTATGGCTACACCTTC.

The V call is TRBV30, the J call TRBJ2-5, with 12 bases identical to TRBD1. Germline lookup yields CDR1 GTSNPN and CDR2 SVGIG (reference sequence). V trimming: 2 bases; J trimming: 5 bases; junction bases outside the gene matches: 9. The CDR3 extends over 16 amino acids. The CDR3 reads CAWSPRDRGRRETQYF. Here the CDR3 DNA reads TGTGCCTGGAGTCCCCGGGACAGGGGGCGCAGGGAGACCCAGTACTTC.

This chain uses TRBV25-1 with TRBJ2-3; D unresolved. V lost 2 bases, J lost 7 bases, and 10 bases lay in between. CDR3 size: 13 residues. Per germline, CDR1 MGHDK and CDR2 SYGVNS. The CDR3 coding sequence is TGTGCCAGCAGTGAAGCGCGAGCCCATACGCAGTATTTT. It specifies CASSEARAHTQYF.

This clone appeared a few times. An end of the junction does not agree with germline; a read error may underlie this. The V and J genes are TRBV6-2 or TRBV6-3 and TRBJ1-4, with 9 nucleotides matching TRBD1. Germline V gene lookup returns CDR1 MNHEY and CDR2 SVGEGT. This CDR3 has 16 amino acids. CDR3 protein: CASSYWDRATNEKLFF. CDR3 bases: TGTGCCAGCAGCTACTGGGACAGGGCAACTAATGAAAAACTGTTTTTT.

The chain carries TRBV10-3 and TRBJ1-2, with TRBD1 as a possible D gene (6 bases). Per the germline V gene, CDR1 is ENHRY and CDR2 is SYGVKD. Trimming pared 4 bases from V and 14 bases from J, leaving 14 bases between. The CDR3 is 11 amino acids. CDR3 sequence (DNA): TGTGCCATCAGTGCGTCGGGGGCTTGGACCTTC. This gives the protein CAISASGAWTF.

This clone has only a few counts. The chain is built from TRBV23-1 and TRBJ1-4; 10 nucleotides agree with TRBD1. TRBV23-1 is sorted into the ORF group, with uncertain function. V lost 6 bases and J lost 3; bases outside the gene matches: 7. There are 16 residues in the CDR3. CDR3 region: CASSHGTGAANEKLFF. As DNA, the CDR3 is TGCGCCAGCAGCCACGGGACAGGGGCTGCTAATGAAAAACTGTTTTTT.

The rearrangement joins TRBV5-4 to TRBJ2-5; TRBD2 matches at 13 bases. CDR1 is SGHNT, CDR2 YYREEE, per germline (reference sequence). The CDR3 has 15 amino acids. The J segment lost 5 bases and the V segment lost 4 bases, leaving 5 bases of the junction unmatched. The CDR3 sequence is CASSLALAGGETQYF. CDR3 coding DNA: TGTGCCAGCAGCCTTGCACTAGCGGGAGGGGAGACCCAGTACTTC.

The rearrangement links TRBV11-1 to TRBJ2-7; D may be TRBD1 (6 bases). The V gene lost 3 bases and the J gene lost 4 bases, with 13 bases spanning the gap. This CDR3 is built from 14 residues. CDR1 SGHAT and CDR2 FQDESV come from the germline V gene (reference sequence). The CDR3 region is CASSFGQGIYEQYV. The DNA for the CDR3 is TGTGCCAGCAGCTTTGGCCAGGGGATATACGAGCAGTACGTC.